These T cell receptor beta chains were read from a single sample in a study of OX40 agonist ivuxolimab in advanced cancers. Generated by immunoSEQ multiplex PCR, the TCRdb table keeps only in-frame clones and is missing some. The sample consists of just under 85,000 clones, around 78% of them appearing once. The sample here was CD4+ or CD8+ T cells sorted from blood, taken in a trial of the OX40 agonist ivuxolimab. The receptors were sampled from an adult with an advanced solid tumor such as melanoma, head and neck, liver or kidney cancer. Both conserved end residues are trimmed from each CDR3. D genes are given only for firm matches.

j_call,d_call,v_call,cdr3_aa
TRBJ2-1,.,TRBV6-6,ASSYVSFGEQF
TRBJ1-1,.,TRBV11-1,ASSFMGNTEAF
TRBJ2-5,.,TRBV30,AGGRGMRETQY
TRBJ2-1,TRBD1,TRBV27,ASSRIQGFAYNEQF
TRBJ2-7,.,TRBV27,ASTRRAGGYEQY
TRBJ1-1,TRBD1,TRBV5-1,ASSLLTGTNTEAF
TRBJ2-2,.,TRBV7-6,ASSPFSGELF
TRBJ2-5,.,TRBV7-2,ASSTDNQETQY
TRBJ1-2,.,TRBV19,ASSSTGRGWGYT
TRBJ2-3,TRBD2,TRBV4-1,ASSQRLAGGTDTQY
TRBJ2-2,.,TRBV5-6,ASSFRDRNTGELF
TRBJ2-5,TRBD2,TRBV4-1,ASSQASGGPRQETQY
TRBJ2-7,.,TRBV7-2,ASSFPQGRDYEQY
TRBJ1-3,.,TRBV10-3,AISGNPAVGNTIY
TRBJ1-1,.,TRBV30,AWRSGTVNTEAF
TRBJ2-5,TRBD2,TRBV19,ASSKGLAGGSYQETQY
TRBJ1-1,.,TRBV6-1,ASSYLDKAF
TRBJ2-3,TRBD1,TRBV5-1,ASSSVGQGTDTQY
TRBJ1-1,.,TRBV7-9,ASSLQGSNTEAF
TRBJ2-5,TRBD1,TRBV18,ASSPGRQGSRETQY
TRBJ1-2,.,TRBV5-1,ASSPDKGRYGYT
TRBJ1-1,.,TRBV29-1,SATVAANTEAF
TRBJ1-3,.,TRBV5-1,ASSLRGGSGNTIY
TRBJ1-4,.,TRBV2,ASKAQSSNEKLF
TRBJ1-1,.,TRBV11-2,ASSLGFWEGENTEAF
TRBJ1-1,.,TRBV5-1,ASRVWGDTEAF
TRBJ2-3,.,TRBV7-3,ASSLGRANTDTQY
TRBJ1-3,.,TRBV30,AWTPRTAGNTIY
TRBJ2-2,.,TRBV6-6,ASSYFSGYTGELF
TRBJ1-2,.,TRBV5-8,ASSLGLVPGGGYT
TRBJ2-5,.,TRBV6-5,ASSASRRGGETQY
TRBJ1-5,.,TRBV6-1,ASMGGLNQPQH
TRBJ2-7,TRBD1,TRBV4-1,ASSLGQGRGYEQY
TRBJ2-5,.,TRBV18,ASSPPGLRQETQY
TRBJ1-6,TRBD1,TRBV28,ASTPAGTGNSPLH
TRBJ1-2,.,TRBV19,ASGSTGNYGYT
TRBJ2-1,TRBD2,TRBV6-5,ASSYSGLPGGYEQF
TRBJ1-4,TRBD1,TRBV6-6,ASSPRDRVAEKLF
TRBJ2-3,TRBD2,TRBV10-2,ASSESAGGLGTQY
TRBJ2-5,TRBD2,TRBV7-3,ASSPLGLAAETQY
TRBJ2-5,TRBD2,TRBV7-9,ASSLVLAGGETQY
TRBJ2-2,.,TRBV7-2,ASSLGGHPGELF